This record looks at one TCR beta chain sequence and its context. Its antigen remains unidentified. This record comes from a study of cytomegalovirus exposure and HLA in healthy donors. Germline V gene sequence: CDR1 SNHLY, CDR2 FYNNEI. V was trimmed by 6 bases and J by 5 bases, leaving 14 bases between them. The CDR3 totals 13 residues. It was with 60 Vbeta and 13 Jbeta primers that the PCR ran. Profiled with immunoSEQ multiplex PCR; TCRdb holds only in-frame clones, not every one. The table records about 160,000 clones, approximately 80% of them present only once. Study-wide findings and caveats: Differences between HLA loci emerged in a later analysis of TCR association rates, with DRB1 most and HLA-C fewest. The authors listed 150 to 200 TCR beta chains as cytomegalovirus-associated. The sole available immune exposure information was CMV serostatus.

Source material: PBMCs. This sequence originates from a male donor in good health and CMV-seropositive. This sequence joins TRBV2 and TRBJ2-7; tentatively, D is TRBD1 (6 bases). The CDR3 DNA is TGTGCCAGCAGAGCCGACAGGACCAACGAGCAGTACTTC. Amino acid sequence: CASRADRTNEQYF.